These 18 T cell receptor beta chains were all obtained from the same sample, sequenced in a study of blood T cell repertoires in COVID-19. Sequencing was performed with immunoSEQ multiplex PCR; in TCRdb, only in-frame clones are kept and a portion is missing. Among 230,000 or so clones listed, more than 75% were seen once. Sequencing used peripheral blood. The receptor source for this set is a man aged 35 to 55 with active or convalescent COVID-19.

This chain joins TRBV15 and TRBJ1-6, with TRBD1 as a possible D gene (6 bases). The germline CDR1 and CDR2 sequences are LNHNV and YYDKDF (reference sequence). Trimming shortened V by 1 base and J by 9 bases, and 13 bases separated the two germline ends. The CDR3 is made up of 15 amino acids. The CDR3 nucleotides are TGTGCCACCAGCAGAGTGTTGGGCAGGGGTTCACCCCTCCACTTT. Protein product: CATSRVLGRGSPLHF.

The gene calls are TRBV27 and TRBJ2-2; D is perhaps TRBD1 (6 bases). The CDR3 covers 17 residues. V lost 2 bases to trimming and J lost 0 bases, with 13 bases between them. Germline V gene sequence: CDR1 MNHEY, CDR2 SMNVEV (reference sequence). The CDR3 nucleotides are TGTGCCAGCAGTTTACGGGCAGGGGTTTCGAACACCGGGGAGCTGTTTTTT. This translates into CASSLRAGVSNTGELFF.

The gene calls are TRBV19 and TRBJ2-5, with 8 bases matching TRBD2. This CDR3 has 16 residues. The germline CDR1 and CDR2 sequences are LNHDA and SQIVND (reference sequence). Losses at the gene ends were 5 bases for V and 5 bases for J; bases not matched to a gene: 13. CDR3 region: CASSYSGAALEETQYF. CDR3 nucleotides: TGTGCCAGTAGTTATAGCGGGGCCGCATTAGAGGAGACCCAGTACTTC.

The chain is built from TRBV11-2 and TRBJ1-2; 11 bases line up with TRBD1. The CDR3 covers 15 residues. The V and J ends lost 5 bases and 2 bases, in that order; junction bases with no gene match: 4. Germline V gene lookup returns CDR1 SGHAT and CDR2 FQNNGV. The CDR3 nucleotides are TGTGCCAGCAGCCCCTGGACAGGGGGCAACTATGGCTACACCTTC. Encoded protein: CASSPWTGGNYGYTF.

A single count supports this clone. The chain is built from TRBV6-8 and TRBJ1-1; D is perhaps TRBD1 (6 bases). Germline CDR1 MNHGY, CDR2 SAAAGT. The germline V and J ends were trimmed by 5 bases and 0 bases, with 16 bases remaining between them. This CDR3 is built from 16 residues. The CDR3 loop is CASSLIGGGLNTEAFF. The CDR3 nucleotides read TGTGCCAGCAGTCTCATTGGCGGGGGCCTGAACACTGAAGCTTTCTTT.

V and J are TRBV9 and TRBJ1-2; 7 positions agree with TRBD1. With 4 bases clipped from V and 8 bases from J, the junction kept 8 bases outside the gene matches. The germline CDR1 and CDR2 sequences are SGDLS and YYNGEE. The CDR3 contains 13 residues. CDR3 amino acids: CASSPRTGLGYTF. CDR3 sequence (DNA): TGTGCCAGCAGCCCCCGGACAGGACTGGGCTACACCTTC.

This chain uses TRBV28 with TRBJ2-2, with D perhaps TRBD2 (6 bases). The ends were cut back, 6 bases at V and 8 bases at J, with 16 bases in the middle. Germline V gene lookup returns CDR1 MDHEN and CDR2 SYDVKM. The CDR3 has 14 residues. This CDR3 reads CASRGDSPRGELFF. CDR3 bases: TGTGCCAGCAGAGGGGACTCCCCGAGGGGGGAGCTGTTTTTT.

The V and J genes are TRBV27 and TRBJ1-5; tentative D call: TRBD1 (6 bases). The CDR3 has 14 residues. The V end was cut by 2 bases, the J end by 3 bases, with 8 bases between. Per germline, CDR1 MNHEY and CDR2 SMNVEV (reference sequence). This CDR3 reads CASSLQGNNQPQHF. The CDR3 DNA follows: TGTGCCAGCAGTTTACAGGGGAACAATCAGCCCCAGCATTTT.

The V gene is TRBV5-4, the J gene TRBJ1-2, with 7 bases identical to TRBD1. J was trimmed by 6 bases and V by 1 base; bases with no gene match: 12. This CDR3 is built from 16 residues. Germline V gives CDR1 SGHNT, CDR2 YYREEE (reference sequence). The CDR3 spells CASSLIVVRGKDGYTF. In DNA form, the CDR3 reads TGTGCCAGCAGCTTGATCGTCGTCAGGGGGAAGGATGGCTACACCTTC.

DNA of the CDR3: TGTGCCAGCAGCCAAGGTACAACCAGCCAAGAGACCCAGTACTTC. Translated: CASSQGTTSQETQYF. The chain employs TRBV3-1 (or the pseudogene TRBV3-2) and TRBJ2-5; no clear D. From germline, CDR1 is LGHDT and CDR2 YNNKEL (reference sequence). CDR3 length: 15 amino acids. Trimming shortened V by 1 base and J by 1 base, and 10 bases separated the two germline ends.

This clone showed up just once. The chain recombines TRBV7-3 with TRBJ1-1, with TRBD1 matching over 7 bases. This CDR3 has 14 residues. Germline trimming cut 3 bases from V and 4 bases from J; bases unmatched to any gene: 5. Germline V gene lookup returns CDR1 SGHTA and CDR2 FQGTGA. This chain's CDR3 is CASSFSGGSTEAFF. The DNA for the CDR3 is TGTGCCAGCAGCTTTTCAGGGGGGAGCACTGAAGCTTTCTTT.

The chain has TRBV5-1 and TRBJ1-1; no firm D call. This CDR3 spans 12 amino acids. The germline CDR1 and CDR2 sequences are SGHRS and YFSETQ. The ends were cut back, 4 bases at V and 2 bases at J, with 6 bases in the middle. This CDR3 is CASSLFNTEAFF. As DNA, the CDR3 is TGCGCCAGCAGCCTTTTCAACACTGAAGCTTTCTTT.

V gene TRBV23-1 combines with J gene TRBJ1-3, with TRBD1 identical over 7 bases. TRBV23-1 is sorted into the ORF group, with uncertain function. The CDR3 sequence is 16 residues long. J was trimmed by 3 bases and V by 7 bases; bases with no gene match: 12. The DNA of the CDR3 is TGCGCCAGCATTACGACAGGGCCCCCCGTTGGAAACACCATATATTTT. Its protein is CASITTGPPVGNTIYF.

In this sample, this clone turned up a few times. V usage is TRBV27 and J usage is TRBJ2-7; D is uncertain. With 3 bases removed from V and 0 bases from J, the gap between germline ends came to 12 bases. The germline gives CDR1 MNHEY, CDR2 SMNVEV (reference sequence). The CDR3 extends over 15 amino acids. The CDR3 reads CASSFRPEASYEQYF. CDR3 nucleotides: TGTGCCAGCAGTTTCCGACCAGAGGCCTCCTACGAGCAGTACTTC.

This chain joins TRBV27 and TRBJ1-2; D might be TRBD1 (6 bases). Germline V gene sequence: CDR1 MNHEY, CDR2 SMNVEV (reference sequence). Trimming took off 4 bases at V and 3 bases at J, with 12 bases between the two ends. The length of the CDR3 is 14 residues. CDR3 residues: CASSSGTPHYGYTF. CDR3 in DNA: TGTGCCAGCAGTTCCGGGACACCACACTATGGCTACACCTTC.

A few counts support this clone. V gene TRBV10-2 combines with J gene TRBJ1-6; unclear D gene. The V end was cut by 6 bases, the J end by 7 bases, with 13 bases between. The germline gives CDR1 WSHSY, CDR2 SAAADI. The CDR3 runs to 14 residues. This CDR3 is CASRAVNPNSPLHF. For the CDR3, the DNA is TGCGCCAGCAGGGCGGTGAACCCAAATTCACCCCTCCACTTT.

J is TRBJ2-2 and V is TRBV11-2; 7 positions agree with TRBD1. J was trimmed by 1 base and V by 6 bases; bases with no gene match: 2. The germline V gene has CDR1 SGHAT and CDR2 FQNNGV. There are 14 residues in the CDR3. This CDR3 is CASRRTGNTGELFF. CDR3 nucleotides: TGTGCCAGCAGAAGGACAGGGAACACCGGGGAGCTGTTTTTT.

The CDR3 here is CASSTSGTGGRYTF. The CDR3 region has the DNA TGTGCCAGCAGTACAAGTGGGACAGGGGGTCGCTACACCTTC. The chain has TRBV28 and TRBJ1-2; 11 bases line up with TRBD1. With 5 bases clipped from V and 9 bases from J, the junction kept 8 bases outside the gene matches. This CDR3 comprises 14 residues. Germline V gene sequence: CDR1 MDHEN, CDR2 SYDVKM.